The source of this TCR beta chain is a study of T cells after posttransplantation cyclophosphamide. Overall study results and limits: After PTCy, TRB diversity resembled that of CNI/methotrexate controls.

This clone was seen repeatedly, ten times or more. Its target is not known. The V end lost 2 bases, the J end lost 5 bases, and 13 bases lay between the germline ends. The V gene's germline CDR1 is MGHRA and CDR2 YSYEKL. The CDR3 runs 14 residues. Sequencing was performed with immunoSEQ multiplex PCR; in TCRdb, only in-frame clones are kept and a portion is missing. Listed here are roughly 49,000 clones without any singletons, the top ten holding about 2.2%. Sequencing input: PBMCs. The source is a man in his forties in good health, CMV-negative, and a related stem cell transplant donor. J is TRBJ2-7 and V is TRBV4-1; D gene uncertain. The CDR3 here is CASSQNSLVNEQYF. The CDR3 nucleotides are TGCGCCAGCAGCCAAAACTCATTAGTCAACGAGCAGTACTTC.